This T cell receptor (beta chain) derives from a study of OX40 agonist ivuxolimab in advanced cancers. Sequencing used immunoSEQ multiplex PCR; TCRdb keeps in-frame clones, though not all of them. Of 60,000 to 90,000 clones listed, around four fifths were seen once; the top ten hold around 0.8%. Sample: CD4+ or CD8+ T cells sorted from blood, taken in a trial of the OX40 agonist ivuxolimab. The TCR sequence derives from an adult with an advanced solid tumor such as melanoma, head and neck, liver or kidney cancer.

CDR3 residues: CASSNSVGGEKLFF. The CDR3 region has the DNA TGTGCCAGCAGCAACTCCGTGGGTGGAGAAAAACTGTTTTTT. V and J are TRBV7-9 and TRBJ1-4; D remains ambiguous. Germline V gives CDR1 SEHNR, CDR2 FQNEAQ (reference sequence). The CDR3 length is 14 residues. Deletions cut 5 bases from V and 8 bases from J, with 15 bases between. Looking up the rest from reference TRBV7-9 and TRBJ1-4 gives the full variable domain: DTGVSQNPRHKITKRGQNVTFRCDPISEHNRLYWYRQTLGQGPEFLTYFQNEAQLEKSRLLSDRFSAERPKGSFSTLEIQRTEQGDSAMYLCASSNSVGGEKLFFGSGTQLSVL.